This T cell receptor beta chain is drawn from a study of blood T cell repertoires in COVID-19. The wider study: T cells, B-cell-depleted T cells, or PBMCs provided the cDNA or gDNA that served as material.

Across under 25 US areas, participants ranged in age from 18 to 89 years. Cohorts were assigned according to the clinical history that participants reported. Authors' methods: Quantification of nucleated cells was approximated via reference gene primer amplification. Here immunoSEQ multiplex PCR was the method, and the copy in TCRdb shows in-frame clones only, minus some. That table furnishes V, J and clone size, whereas the DNA furnished D and trimming. The sample lists 150,000 to 200,000 clones, approximately 86% occurring once. This clone was observed a single time. Germline V lookup: CDR1 MNHNS, CDR2 SASEGT. Trimming took off 3 bases at V and 8 bases at J, with 14 bases between the two ends. This CDR3 has 13 amino acids.

The clonotype originates from a woman aged 60-75 years with acute COVID-19. Sequenced input: PBMCs or T cells enriched from blood (not recorded which). The gene calls are TRBV6-1 and TRBJ2-7; the D is unclear. The CDR3 is CASSDRVPPKQYF. The DNA of the CDR3 is TGTGCCAGCAGTGACCGGGTCCCCCCCAAGCAGTACTTC.